The T cell receptor (beta chain) described here comes from a study of T-cell memory formation after mild COVID-19. In TCRdb, the 5' RACE reads were re-called with MiXCR into one record per CDR3 protein. This sample has about 16,000 distinct CDR3 sequences; 23% occur once, and the top ten carry approximately 60%. Germline V gene sequence: CDR1 SGHNT, CDR2 YYREEE (reference sequence). The CDR3 contains 15 residues. V was pared by 7 bases and J by 0 bases, with 7 bases of the junction left unmatched. This clonotype appeared a few times. The antigen remains undetermined. Notes on the study in general: SARS-CoV-2 specificity was not confirmed for second-wave clones peaking on day 37.

The source material was PBMCs or a T cell subset sorted from them (not recorded which). This chain uses TRBV5-4 with TRBJ2-3; 8 nucleotides match TRBD2. The TCR was taken from a man aged 18 to 35 who had mild COVID-19 (a few samples of this study predate the infection). Cell type and time point are not known. The CDR3 sequence: CASRESGSSTDTQYF. The CDR3, as DNA: TGTGCCAGCCGCGAGAGCGGGAGTAGCACAGATACGCAGTATTTT.